The 3 T cell receptor beta chains below all came from one sample that was sequenced in a study of blood T cell repertoires in COVID-19. Profiling relied on immunoSEQ multiplex PCR, and the TCRdb table lists in-frame clones only, not all of them. The sample contains roughly 260,000 clones, around 87% of which appear only once. The sample consisted of peripheral blood. The receptors come from a woman aged 45-60 years with acute or convalescent COVID-19.

The sample holds one count of this clone. Here the CDR3 reads CASSSGLQETQYF. Here the CDR3 DNA reads TGTGCCAGCAGCTCCGGTCTTCAAGAGACCCAGTACTTC. The gene calls are TRBV5-6 and TRBJ2-5, with unresolved D. The germline V and J ends were trimmed by 3 bases and 2 bases, with 8 bases remaining between them. Germline loops: CDR1 SGHDT, CDR2 YYEEEE. This CDR3 has 13 residues.

The rearrangement links TRBV4-1 to TRBJ2-1; TRBD2 aligns across 9 bases. V shed 0 bases and J 8 bases; nucleotides not matched to a gene: 8. CDR3 length: 16 amino acids. In germline, CDR1 is MGHRA, CDR2 YSYEKL. For the CDR3, the DNA is TGCGCCAGCAGCCAAGATGGACTAGCGAGGGGCGATGAGCAGTTCTTC. It specifies CASSQDGLARGDEQFF.

The genes are TRBV4-1 and TRBJ2-7, with a possible D match to TRBD2 (6 bases). The CDR3 totals 15 residues. The germline CDR1 and CDR2 sequences are MGHRA and YSYEKL. V was cut by 1 base and J by 2 bases, with 12 bases left in between. CDR3 protein: CASSQVVRETYEQYF. The CDR3 DNA sequence: TGCGCCAGCAGCCAAGTTGTGCGGGAAACCTACGAGCAGTACTTC.